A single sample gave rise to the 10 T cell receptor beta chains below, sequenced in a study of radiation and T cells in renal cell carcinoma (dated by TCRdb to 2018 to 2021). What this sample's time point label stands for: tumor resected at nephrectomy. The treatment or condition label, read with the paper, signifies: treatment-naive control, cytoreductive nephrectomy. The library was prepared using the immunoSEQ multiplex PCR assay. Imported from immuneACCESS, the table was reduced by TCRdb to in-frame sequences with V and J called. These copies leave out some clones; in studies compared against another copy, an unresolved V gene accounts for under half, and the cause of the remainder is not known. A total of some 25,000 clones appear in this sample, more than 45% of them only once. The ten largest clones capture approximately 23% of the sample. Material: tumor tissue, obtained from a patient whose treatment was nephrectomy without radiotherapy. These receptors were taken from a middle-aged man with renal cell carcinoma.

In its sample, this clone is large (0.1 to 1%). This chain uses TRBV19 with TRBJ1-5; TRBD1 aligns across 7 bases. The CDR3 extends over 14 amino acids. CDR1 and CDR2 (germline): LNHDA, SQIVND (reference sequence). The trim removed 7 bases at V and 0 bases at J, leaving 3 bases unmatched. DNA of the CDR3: TGTGCCAGTAATAGGGGGCCTAGCAATCAGCCCCAGCATTTT. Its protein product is CASNRGPSNQPQHF.

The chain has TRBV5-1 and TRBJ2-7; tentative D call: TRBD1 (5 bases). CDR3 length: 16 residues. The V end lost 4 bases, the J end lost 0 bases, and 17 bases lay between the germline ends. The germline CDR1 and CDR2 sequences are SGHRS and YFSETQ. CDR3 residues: CASSPSQVLSSYEQYF. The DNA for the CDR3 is TGCGCCAGCAGCCCATCACAGGTCCTTAGCTCCTACGAGCAGTACTTC.

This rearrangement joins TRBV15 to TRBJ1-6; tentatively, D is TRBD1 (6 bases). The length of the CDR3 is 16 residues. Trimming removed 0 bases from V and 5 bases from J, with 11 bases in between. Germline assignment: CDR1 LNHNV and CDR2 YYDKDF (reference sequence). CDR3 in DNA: TGTGCCACCAGCAGAGATCAGCAGGGGAATAATTCACCCCTCCACTTT. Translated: CATSRDQQGNNSPLHF.

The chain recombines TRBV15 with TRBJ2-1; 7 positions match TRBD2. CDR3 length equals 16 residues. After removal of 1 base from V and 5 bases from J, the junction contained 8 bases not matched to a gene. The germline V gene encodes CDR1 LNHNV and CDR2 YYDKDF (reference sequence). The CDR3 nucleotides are TGTGCCACCAGCAGAGGGGGACGGACTAGAAACAATGAGCAGTTCTTC. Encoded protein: CATSRGGRTRNNEQFF.

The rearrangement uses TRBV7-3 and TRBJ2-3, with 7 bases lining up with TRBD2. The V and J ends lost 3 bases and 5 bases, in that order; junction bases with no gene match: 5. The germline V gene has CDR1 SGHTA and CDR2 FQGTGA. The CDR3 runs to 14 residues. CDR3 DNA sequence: TGTGCCAGCAGCTTCCAGGCTAGCGGAGATACGCAGTATTTT. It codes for CASSFQASGDTQYF.

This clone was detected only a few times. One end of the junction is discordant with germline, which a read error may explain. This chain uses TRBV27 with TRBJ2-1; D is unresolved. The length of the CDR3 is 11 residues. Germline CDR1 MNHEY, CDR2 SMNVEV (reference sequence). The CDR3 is CASSRYDEQFF. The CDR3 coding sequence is TGTGCCAGCAGTCGCTACGATGAGCAGTTCTTC.

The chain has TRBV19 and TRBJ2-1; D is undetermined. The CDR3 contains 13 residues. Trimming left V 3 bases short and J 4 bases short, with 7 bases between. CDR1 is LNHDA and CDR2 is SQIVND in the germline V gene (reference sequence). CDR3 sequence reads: CASSIGVYNEQFF. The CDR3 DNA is TGTGCCAGTAGTATTGGGGTATACAATGAGCAGTTCTTC.

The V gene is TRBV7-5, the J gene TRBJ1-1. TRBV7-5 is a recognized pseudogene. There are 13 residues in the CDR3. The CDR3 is CATRFGGNTEAFF. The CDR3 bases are TGTGCCACAAGGTTTGGCGGGAACACTGAAGCTTTCTTT.

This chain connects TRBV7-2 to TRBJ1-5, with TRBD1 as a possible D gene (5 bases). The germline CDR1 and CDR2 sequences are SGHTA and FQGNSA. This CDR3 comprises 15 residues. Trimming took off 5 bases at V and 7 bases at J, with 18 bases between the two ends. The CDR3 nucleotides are TGTGCCAGCAGCCGGGCTACAGGCCCGGGGCAGCCCCAGCATTTT. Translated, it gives CASSRATGPGQPQHF.

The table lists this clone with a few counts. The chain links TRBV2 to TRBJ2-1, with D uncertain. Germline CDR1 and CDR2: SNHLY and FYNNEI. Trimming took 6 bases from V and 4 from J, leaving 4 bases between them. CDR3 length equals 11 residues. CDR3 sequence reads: CASRPYNEQFF. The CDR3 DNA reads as TGTGCCAGCAGACCATACAATGAGCAGTTCTTC.